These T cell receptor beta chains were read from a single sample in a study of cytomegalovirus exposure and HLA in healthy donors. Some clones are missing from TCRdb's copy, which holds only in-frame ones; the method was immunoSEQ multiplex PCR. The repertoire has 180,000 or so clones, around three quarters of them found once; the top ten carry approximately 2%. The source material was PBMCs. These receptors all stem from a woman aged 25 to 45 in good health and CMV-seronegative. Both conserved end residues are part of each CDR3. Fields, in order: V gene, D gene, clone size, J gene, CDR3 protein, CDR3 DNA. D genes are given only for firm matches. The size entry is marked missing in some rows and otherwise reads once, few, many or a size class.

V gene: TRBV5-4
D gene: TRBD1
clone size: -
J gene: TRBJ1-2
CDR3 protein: CASSLGTGGFRGGIYGYTF
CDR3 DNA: TGTGCCAGCAGCTTGGGGACAGGGGGCTTCCGGGGGGGGATTTATGGCTACACCTTC

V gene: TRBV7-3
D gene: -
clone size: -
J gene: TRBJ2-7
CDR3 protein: CASSPSPGSYEQYF
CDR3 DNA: TGTGCCAGCAGCCCCTCCCCCGGTTCCTACGAGCAGTACTTC

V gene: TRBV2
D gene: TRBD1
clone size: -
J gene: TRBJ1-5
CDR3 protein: CASNPDRRNQPQHF
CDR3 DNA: TGTGCCAGCAACCCGGACAGGCGAAATCAGCCCCAGCATTTT

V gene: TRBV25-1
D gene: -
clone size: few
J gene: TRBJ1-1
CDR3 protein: CASSEYGGGKAFF
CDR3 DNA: TGTGCCAGCAGTGAATATGGCGGGGGAAAGGCTTTCTTT

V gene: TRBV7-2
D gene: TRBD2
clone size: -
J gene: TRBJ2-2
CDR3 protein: CASGRAGGRTGELFF
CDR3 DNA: TGTGCCAGCGGACGAGCGGGGGGACGGACCGGGGAGCTGTTTTTT

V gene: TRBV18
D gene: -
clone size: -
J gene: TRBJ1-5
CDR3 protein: CASSPGGARDQPQHF
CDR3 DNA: TGTGCCAGCTCACCAGGGGGGGCGCGGGATCAGCCCCAGCATTTT

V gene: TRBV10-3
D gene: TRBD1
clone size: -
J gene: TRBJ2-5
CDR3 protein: CAISEGGTGRETQYF
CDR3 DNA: TGTGCCATCAGTGAGGGGGGGACAGGGCGAGAGACCCAGTACTTC

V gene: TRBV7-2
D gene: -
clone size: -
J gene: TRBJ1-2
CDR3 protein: CASSLEGGPGYGYTF
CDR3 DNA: TGTGCCAGCAGCTTAGAGGGGGGGCCCGGCTATGGCTACACCTTC

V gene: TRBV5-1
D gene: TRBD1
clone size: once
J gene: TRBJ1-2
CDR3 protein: CASSLEDRGSYYGYTF
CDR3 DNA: TGCGCCAGCAGCTTGGAAGACAGGGGAAGTTATTATGGCTACACCTTC

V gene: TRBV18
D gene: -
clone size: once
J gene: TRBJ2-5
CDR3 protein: CASSLLSESLETQYF
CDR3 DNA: TGTGCCAGCTCACTCCTGTCTGAGTCCTTGGAGACCCAGTACTTC

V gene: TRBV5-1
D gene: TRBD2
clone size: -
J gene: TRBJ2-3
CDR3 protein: CASSLSLTSGGSTDTQYF
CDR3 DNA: TGCGCCAGCAGCTTGAGCCTTACTAGCGGGGGAAGTACAGATACGCAGTATTTT

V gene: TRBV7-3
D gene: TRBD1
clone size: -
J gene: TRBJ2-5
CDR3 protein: CASSLSGTGGRETQYF
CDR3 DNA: TGTGCCAGCAGCTTATCAGGGACAGGGGGCAGAGAGACCCAGTACTTC

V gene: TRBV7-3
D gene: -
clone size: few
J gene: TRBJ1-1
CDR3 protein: CASSLSPSGSEAFF
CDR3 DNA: TGTGCCAGCAGCTTATCGCCCTCGGGGAGTGAAGCTTTCTTT

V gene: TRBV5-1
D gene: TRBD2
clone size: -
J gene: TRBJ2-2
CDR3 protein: CASSWAGTITGELFF
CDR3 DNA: TGCGCCAGCAGCTGGGCCGGGACTATAACCGGGGAGCTGTTTTTT

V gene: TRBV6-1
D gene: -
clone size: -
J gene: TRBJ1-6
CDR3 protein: CASSPAAGADSPLHF
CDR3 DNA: TGTGCCAGCAGTCCGGCGGCAGGGGCCGATTCACCCCTCCACTTT

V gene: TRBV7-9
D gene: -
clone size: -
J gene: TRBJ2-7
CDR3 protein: CASSLAQGHEQYF
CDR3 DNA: TGTGCCAGCAGCTTGGCCCAGGGCCACGAGCAGTACTTC

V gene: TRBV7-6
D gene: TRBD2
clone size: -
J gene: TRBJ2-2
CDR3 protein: CASSLGGGMNTGELFF
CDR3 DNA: TGTGCCAGCAGCTTAGGCGGGGGTATGAACACCGGGGAGCTGTTTTTT

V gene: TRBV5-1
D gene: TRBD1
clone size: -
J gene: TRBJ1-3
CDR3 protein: CASSSGQTRSGNTIYF
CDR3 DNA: TGCGCCAGCAGCTCGGGACAGACGAGATCTGGAAACACCATATATTTT

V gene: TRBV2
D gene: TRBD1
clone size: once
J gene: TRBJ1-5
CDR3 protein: CASSADRGSNQPQHF
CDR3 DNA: TGTGCCAGCAGCGCGGACAGGGGGAGTAATCAGCCCCAGCATTTT

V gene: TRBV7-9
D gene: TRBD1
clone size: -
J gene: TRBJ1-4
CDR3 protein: CASSFTGANEKLFF
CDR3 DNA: TGTGCCAGCAGTTTTACAGGGGCAAATGAAAAACTGTTTTTT

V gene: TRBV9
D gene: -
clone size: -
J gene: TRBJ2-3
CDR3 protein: CASSVDVGVPTDTQYF
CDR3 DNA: TGTGCCAGCAGCGTAGATGTGGGAGTCCCCACAGATACGCAGTATTTT

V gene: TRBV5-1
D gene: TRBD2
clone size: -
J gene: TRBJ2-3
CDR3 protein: CASSNPSGEADTQYF
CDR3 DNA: TGCGCCAGCAGCAACCCTAGCGGGGAGGCAGATACGCAGTATTTT

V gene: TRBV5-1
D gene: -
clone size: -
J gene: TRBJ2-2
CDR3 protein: CASSLGASNTGELFF
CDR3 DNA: TGCGCCAGCAGCTTAGGGGCCTCAAACACCGGGGAGCTGTTTTTT

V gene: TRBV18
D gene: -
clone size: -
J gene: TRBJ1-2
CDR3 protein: CASSPVFEQNYGYTF
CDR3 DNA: TGTGCCAGCTCACCAGTCTTCGAACAAAACTATGGCTACACCTTC

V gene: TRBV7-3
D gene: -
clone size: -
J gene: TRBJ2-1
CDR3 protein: CASSLGRGDYNEQFF
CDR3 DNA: TGTGCCAGCAGCTTGGGGCGGGGAGACTACAATGAGCAGTTCTTC

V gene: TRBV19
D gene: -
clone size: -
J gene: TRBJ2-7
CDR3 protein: CASSILGTTYEQYF
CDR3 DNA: TGTGCCAGTAGTATATTGGGGACAACCTACGAGCAGTACTTC

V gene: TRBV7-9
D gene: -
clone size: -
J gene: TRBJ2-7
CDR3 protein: CASREGEFYEQYF
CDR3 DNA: TGTGCCAGCCGCGAGGGGGAATTCTACGAGCAGTACTTC

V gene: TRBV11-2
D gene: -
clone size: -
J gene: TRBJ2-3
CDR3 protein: CASSFPGTDTQYF
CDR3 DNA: TGTGCCAGCAGCTTCCCCGGCACAGATACGCAGTATTTT

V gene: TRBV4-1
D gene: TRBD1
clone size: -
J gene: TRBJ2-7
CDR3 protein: CASSQDRDRPYEQYF
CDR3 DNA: TGCGCCAGCAGCCAAGACCGGGACAGACCATACGAGCAGTACTTC

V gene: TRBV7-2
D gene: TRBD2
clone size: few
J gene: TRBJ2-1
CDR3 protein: CASSLGGLAGDFNEQFF
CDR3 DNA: TGTGCCAGCAGCTTAGGGGGTCTAGCGGGAGACTTTAATGAGCAGTTCTTC

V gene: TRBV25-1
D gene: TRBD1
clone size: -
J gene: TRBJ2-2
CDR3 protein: CARMDRPQSTGELFF
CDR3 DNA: TGTGCCAGGATGGACAGGCCGCAGAGCACCGGGGAGCTGTTTTTT

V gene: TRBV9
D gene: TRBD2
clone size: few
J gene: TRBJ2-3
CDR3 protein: CASSVASGGVSTQNTQYF
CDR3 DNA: TGTGCCAGCAGCGTAGCTAGCGGGGGGGTTTCTACACAGAATACGCAGTATTTT

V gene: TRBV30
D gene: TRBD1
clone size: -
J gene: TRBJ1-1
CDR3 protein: CAWAGGTEAFF
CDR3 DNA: TGTGCCTGGGCAGGGGGCACTGAAGCTTTCTTT

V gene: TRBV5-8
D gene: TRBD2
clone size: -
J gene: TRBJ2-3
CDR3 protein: CASRPSGGAADTQYF
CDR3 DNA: TGTGCCAGCAGACCTAGCGGGGGGGCCGCAGATACGCAGTATTTT

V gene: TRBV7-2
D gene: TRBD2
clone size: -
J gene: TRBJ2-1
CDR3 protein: CASSQAGNEQFF
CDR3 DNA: TGTGCCAGCAGCCAAGCGGGGAATGAGCAGTTCTTC

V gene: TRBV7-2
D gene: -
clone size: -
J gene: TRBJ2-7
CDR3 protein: CASSPRVPRFCGQYF
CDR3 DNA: TGTGCCAGCAGCCCCCGGGTCCCCCGTTTTTGCGGGCAGTACTTC

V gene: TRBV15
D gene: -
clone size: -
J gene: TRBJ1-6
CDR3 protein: CATSNRQAQNSPLHF
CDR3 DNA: TGTGCCACCAGCAATAGACAGGCTCAAAATTCACCCCTCCACTTT

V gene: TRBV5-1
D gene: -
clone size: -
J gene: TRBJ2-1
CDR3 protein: CASSPKISSYNEQFF
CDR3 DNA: TGCGCCAGCAGCCCGAAAATTAGCTCCTACAATGAGCAGTTCTTC

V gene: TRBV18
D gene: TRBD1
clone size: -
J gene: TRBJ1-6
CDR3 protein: CASSKQGEKNNSPLHF
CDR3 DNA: TGTGCCAGCTCGAAACAGGGGGAGAAGAATAATTCACCCCTCCACTTT

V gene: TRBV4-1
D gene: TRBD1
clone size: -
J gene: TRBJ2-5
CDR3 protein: CASSRPGGREGETQYF
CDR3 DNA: TGCGCCAGCAGCCGCCCAGGGGGTCGTGAGGGAGAGACCCAGTACTTC

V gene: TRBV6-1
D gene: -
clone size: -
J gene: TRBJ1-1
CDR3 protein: CASVHEGWGTEAFF
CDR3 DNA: TGTGCCAGCGTGCATGAGGGCTGGGGCACTGAAGCTTTCTTT

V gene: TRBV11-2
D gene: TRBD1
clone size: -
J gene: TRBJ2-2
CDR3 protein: CASSSDRTNTGELFF
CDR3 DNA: TGTGCCAGCAGCTCGGACAGGACCAACACCGGGGAGCTGTTTTTT

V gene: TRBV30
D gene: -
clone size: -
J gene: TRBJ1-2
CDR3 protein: CAWSTVGYTF
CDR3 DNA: TGTGCCTGGAGTACAGTTGGCTACACCTTC

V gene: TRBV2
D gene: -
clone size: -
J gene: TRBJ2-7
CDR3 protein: CAARDYEQYF
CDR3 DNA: TGTGCCGCGAGGGACTACGAGCAGTACTTC

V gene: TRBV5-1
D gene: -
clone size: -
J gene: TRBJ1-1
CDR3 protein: CASSLERGAEAFF
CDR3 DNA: TGCGCCAGCAGCTTGGAGCGGGGCGCTGAAGCTTTCTTT

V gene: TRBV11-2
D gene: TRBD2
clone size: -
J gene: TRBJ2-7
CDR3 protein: CASSPQRGTSGHEQYF
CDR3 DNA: TGTGCCAGCAGCCCCCAGAGAGGGACTAGCGGCCACGAGCAGTACTTC

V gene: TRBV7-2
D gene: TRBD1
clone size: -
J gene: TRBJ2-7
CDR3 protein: CASSLRQGPSYEQYF
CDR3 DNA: TGTGCCAGCAGCCTAAGACAGGGCCCGAGCTACGAGCAGTACTTC

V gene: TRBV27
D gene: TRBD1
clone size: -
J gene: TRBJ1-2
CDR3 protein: CASSDRGGDGYTF
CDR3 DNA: TGTGCCAGCAGTGACAGGGGCGGGGATGGCTACACCTTC

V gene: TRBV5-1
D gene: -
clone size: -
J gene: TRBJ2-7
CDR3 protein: CASSVTVDSYEQYF
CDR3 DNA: TGCGCCAGCAGCGTGACAGTGGACTCCTACGAGCAGTACTTC

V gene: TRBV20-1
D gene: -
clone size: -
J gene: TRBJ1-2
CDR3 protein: CSARAGRGYTF
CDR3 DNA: TGCAGTGCCAGAGCCGGCAGGGGCTACACCTTC

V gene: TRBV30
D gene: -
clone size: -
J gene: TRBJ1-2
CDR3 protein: CAWIPAGLYYGYTF
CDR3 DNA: TGTGCCTGGATCCCCGCGGGACTATACTATGGCTACACCTTC

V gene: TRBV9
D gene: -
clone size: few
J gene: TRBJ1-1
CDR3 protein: CASSVVSPRTGMNTEAFF
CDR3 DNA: TGTGCCAGCAGCGTAGTTTCCCCCAGGACGGGGATGAACACTGAAGCTTTCTTT

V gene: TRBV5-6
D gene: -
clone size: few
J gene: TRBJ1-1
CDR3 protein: CASSIVSIGNTEAFF
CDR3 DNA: TGTGCCAGCAGCATCGTATCGATCGGGAACACTGAAGCTTTCTTT